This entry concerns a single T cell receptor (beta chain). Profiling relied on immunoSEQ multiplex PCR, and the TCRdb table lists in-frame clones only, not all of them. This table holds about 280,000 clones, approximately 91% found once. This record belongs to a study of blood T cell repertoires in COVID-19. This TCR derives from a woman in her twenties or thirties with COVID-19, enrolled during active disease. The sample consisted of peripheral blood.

CDR3 nucleotides: TGCGCCAGCAGTGAGTTAAGGTTCACTACCTATGGCTACACCTTC. Amino acids: CASSELRFTTYGYTF. This chain uses TRBV10-2 with TRBJ1-2; D uncertain. CDR1 WSHSY and CDR2 SAAADI come from the germline V gene. The V end lost 1 base, the J end lost 4 bases, and 13 bases lay between the germline ends. The CDR3 totals 15 residues.